This T cell receptor beta chain was captured by sequencing in a study of T-cell memory formation after mild COVID-19. The study, taken as a whole, reports: The CD4+ clones that contracted clustered mainly within CM and EM, and the CD8+ clones concentrated in EMRA. Second-wave clones reaching peak frequency on day 37 lacked confirmed SARS-CoV-2 specificity. Clones that shrank (day 15 to 85) were balanced CD4/CD8, whereas later expanders leaned CD4+.

One entry per CDR3 protein, called by TCRdb with MiXCR from the 5' RACE reads. This table holds about 320,000 distinct CDR3 sequences, roughly 13% found once. The table lists this clonotype with many counts. Its antigen is unknown. This TCR derives from a young man who had mild COVID-19 (a few samples of this study predate the infection). Cell type and time point are not known. The specimen was PBMCs or a T cell subset sorted from them (not recorded which).

Here the CDR3 reads CASSPGGLTEAFF. Written as DNA, the CDR3 is TGTGCCAGCAGCCCAGGGGGCCTCACTGAAGCTTTCTTT. This chain links TRBV7-6 with TRBJ1-1; 8 nucleotides align to TRBD1. CDR3 length: 13 amino acids. Germline V gene data show CDR1 as SGHVS and CDR2 as FNYEAQ. The ends lost 5 bases at V and 4 bases at J; junction bases unmatched: 3.